This TCR beta chain was identified during a study of cytomegalovirus exposure and HLA in healthy donors. With 60 Vbeta and 13 Jbeta primers, the PCR was carried out. Method: immunoSEQ multiplex PCR; TCRdb's copy keeps in-frame clones and lacks some. The table lists approximately 210,000 clones, about 85% of them singletons. Germline V gene sequence: CDR1 SGHTA, CDR2 FQGNSA. V lost 5 bases, J lost 6 bases, and 14 bases lay in between. This CDR3 has 15 residues. Comments on this clone: Its antigen is unidentified.

Findings of the study overall: HLA-A and HLA-B allele assignments for most subjects were reportedly predicted accurately using TCR beta sequences.

The chain links TRBV7-2 to TRBJ1-6, with D unresolved. Sequenced material: PBMCs. The source of this sequence is a woman in her forties or fifties in good health and CMV-seropositive. The CDR3: CASSAQVQINSPLHF. In DNA form, the CDR3 reads TGTGCCAGCAGCGCGCAGGTCCAGATTAATTCACCCCTCCACTTT.